A selection of T cell receptor beta chains follows, all from one sample in a study of blood T cell repertoires in COVID-19. Method: immunoSEQ multiplex PCR; TCRdb's copy keeps in-frame clones and lacks some. The profile shows 350,000 or so clones, roughly 90% of them singletons. The sequencing input was PBMCs or T cells enriched from blood (not recorded which). The receptors were gathered from a woman aged 25 to 39 who had been exposed to COVID-19. Each CDR3 is given with its conserved first and last residue. The order of the fields is clone size, J gene, D gene, V gene, CDR3 DNA, CDR3 protein. A D gene is named only where the DNA matches it firmly. Clone size is given for some rows only: seen once, a few or many times, or a class if the clone is expanded.

>NA|TRBJ1-1|NA|TRBV29-1
TGCAGCGTTGAATTGTGGCGGGGCACTGAAGCTTTCTTT
CSVELWRGTEAFF
>NA|TRBJ1-6|NA|TRBV5-4
TGTGCCAGCAGCCAGGACAGTTCTAATTCACCCCTCCACTTT
CASSQDSSNSPLHF
>NA|TRBJ1-6|TRBD1|TRBV18
TGTGCCAGCTCAGGACAGGGGAGTGGGGGAAATTCACCCCTCCACTTT
CASSGQGSGGNSPLHF
>NA|TRBJ2-5|TRBD2|TRBV5-1
TGCGCCAGCAGCTTGCGACTGACTAGCGGGTTAACAGAGACCCAGTACTTC
CASSLRLTSGLTETQYF
>NA|TRBJ2-7|TRBD1|TRBV3-1/TRBV3-2
TGTGCCAGCACTCACGCAGGGGGTCTCCCCTACGAGCAGTACTTC
CASTHAGGLPYEQYF
>NA|TRBJ2-1|NA|TRBV10-3
TGTGCCATCAAAGAGACAGTGAACTACAATGAGCAGTTCTTC
CAIKETVNYNEQFF
>NA|TRBJ2-2|NA|TRBV6-1
TGTGCCAGCAGTGACCGTTGGACAGCCAACACCGGGGAGCTGTTTTTT
CASSDRWTANTGELFF
>NA|TRBJ1-1|TRBD1|TRBV10-3
TGTGCCATCAGGGGACAGGGGAGCACTGAAGCTTTCTTT
CAIRGQGSTEAFF
>NA|TRBJ2-3|NA|TRBV15
TGTGCCACCAGCAGCGCGGGGCAGGGGGTAAGGACAGATACGCAGTATTTT
CATSSAGQGVRTDTQYF
>NA|TRBJ1-2|NA|TRBV7-9
TGTGCCAGCAGCTCCGAGGGCGACAATGGCTACACCTTC
CASSSEGDNGYTF
>NA|TRBJ2-5|TRBD1|TRBV2
TGTGCCAGCAGGACCACAGGGGTAGGAGAGACCCAGTACTTC
CASRTTGVGETQYF
>NA|TRBJ1-5|NA|TRBV19
TGTGCCAGTAGCCCAGGGGTGGCTGGCAATCAGCCCCAGCATTTT
CASSPGVAGNQPQHF
>NA|TRBJ2-1|NA|TRBV6-5
TGTGCCAGCGAATTTCTATATGAGCAGTTCTTC
CASEFLYEQFF
>few|TRBJ1-5|NA|TRBV19
TGTGCCAGTAGTATAGATCACCGGGAGCCCCAGCATTTT
CASSIDHREPQHF
>once|TRBJ1-6|NA|TRBV30
TGTGCCTGGAGCTTCGACGGACATCTCTTCCACTTT
CAWSFDGHLFHF
>NA|TRBJ1-4|TRBD1|TRBV5-1
TGCGCCAGCAGCCCGGGGACAGGCTGGGAAAAACTGTTTTTT
CASSPGTGWEKLFF
>NA|TRBJ2-7|NA|TRBV19
TGTGCCAGTAGAGGGGTAAGCTACGAGCAGTACTTC
CASRGVSYEQYF
>NA|TRBJ2-7|NA|TRBV3-1/TRBV3-2
TGTGCCAGCAGTTTAGATGGCGAGCAGTACTTC
CASSLDGEQYF
>once|TRBJ2-5|TRBD2|TRBV11-3
TGTGCCAGCAGCCTCGGACTAGCGACCTTCCAAGAGACCCAGTACTTC
CASSLGLATFQETQYF
>NA|TRBJ1-2|TRBD1|TRBV6-1
TGTGCCAGCAGTGACCCCCCGACAGGGCTGGATGGCTACACCTTC
CASSDPPTGLDGYTF
>NA|TRBJ2-3|NA|TRBV7-8
TGTGCCAGCAGCCTGGCATTGGACTTGCGCACCAAGTATTTT
CASSLALDLRTKYF
>NA|TRBJ1-6|TRBD1|TRBV6-5
TGTGCCAGCAAAAGACAGGGGATTAATTCACCCCTCCACTTT
CASKRQGINSPLHF
>once|TRBJ1-6|NA|TRBV7-9
TGTGCCAGCAGGTCCAGACAGAACCTTAATTCACCCCTCCACTTT
CASRSRQNLNSPLHF
>NA|TRBJ1-5|NA|TRBV27
TGTGCCAGCAGTACCCCGGGACAAAGCAATCAGCCCCAGCATTTT
CASSTPGQSNQPQHF
>NA|TRBJ2-3|TRBD1|TRBV7-2
TGTGCCAGCAGCCCAACCCTTGGACAGGGGGTGGTCAGTACGCAGTATTTT
CASSPTLGQGVVSTQYF
>NA|TRBJ2-3|NA|TRBV19
TGTGCCAGTAGTATAGGACTCGCCGATACGCAGTATTTT
CASSIGLADTQYF
>few|TRBJ2-3|TRBD1|TRBV7-6
TGTGCCAGCAGCCCGACGATCCGGGACAGGATGACAGATACGCAGTATTTT
CASSPTIRDRMTDTQYF
>NA|TRBJ2-1|TRBD2|TRBV14
TGTGCCAGCAGCCCTATCCGACTAGCGGGAGTAGTCGATGAGCAGTTCTTC
CASSPIRLAGVVDEQFF
>few|TRBJ1-4|TRBD1|TRBV6-5
TGTGCCAGCAGAGCCCCAGGGGGCGGTGAAAAACTGTTTTTT
CASRAPGGGEKLFF
>NA|TRBJ2-1|TRBD1|TRBV3-1/TRBV3-2
TGTGCCAGCAGCCAGGACAGGCGGCTTATCTTC
CASSQDRRLIF
>NA|TRBJ2-3|TRBD2|TRBV3-1/TRBV3-2
TGTGCCAGCAGCCAAATAGGAGCGGGAGCCCGCACAGATACGCAGTATTTT
CASSQIGAGARTDTQYF
>NA|TRBJ2-7|NA|TRBV27
TGTGCCAGCAGTTTATCCCCCAGGGAGCAGTACTTC
CASSLSPREQYF
>NA|TRBJ1-2|TRBD1|TRBV4-1
TGCGCCAGCAGCCCCCTCCGGACAGGGGTAAACTATGGCTACACCTTC
CASSPLRTGVNYGYTF
>NA|TRBJ1-6|TRBD1|TRBV18
TGTGCCAGCTCACTACCGACAGGGAATATTCATTCACCCCTCCACTTT
CASSLPTGNIHSPLHF
>NA|TRBJ1-5|NA|TRBV11-2
TGTGCCAGCAGCTTATCAGATAATAGCAATCAGCCCCAGCATTTT
CASSLSDNSNQPQHF
>NA|TRBJ1-5|NA|TRBV28
TGTGCCAGCAGTTTTTCGCGAAGCCGCTTTTTTGATCAGCCCCAGCATTTT
CASSFSRSRFFDQPQHF
>NA|TRBJ1-1|NA|TRBV2
TGTGCCAGCAGTGACGGGGGGTGGGCCACTGAAGCTTTCTTT
CASSDGGWATEAFF
>NA|TRBJ1-1|TRBD1|TRBV30
TGTGCCTGGGGGGACAGTCCGAACACTGAAGCTTTCTTT
CAWGDSPNTEAFF
>NA|TRBJ2-3|TRBD2|TRBV12-5
TGTGCTAGTGGTGGGCCGGGACTAGTCACAGATACGCAGTATTTT
CASGGPGLVTDTQYF
>NA|TRBJ1-4|NA|TRBV28
TGTGCCAGCACCAGGGTGGGGGGGACTAATGAAAAACTGTTTTTT
CASTRVGGTNEKLFF
>NA|TRBJ2-1|TRBD2|TRBV10-2
TGCGCCAGCATCTACCGGGGGGACGCCAACAATGAGCAGTTCTTC
CASIYRGDANNEQFF
>NA|TRBJ2-7|NA|TRBV12-3/TRBV12-4
TGTGCCAGCAGCACAGAATACTACGAGCAGTACTTC
CASSTEYYEQYF
>NA|TRBJ2-2|TRBD2|TRBV23-1
TGCGCCAGCAGTCCCCGGACTAGCGGGAGGCTCCCGAACACCGGGGAGCTGTTTTTT
CASSPRTSGRLPNTGELFF
>NA|TRBJ2-2|TRBD2|TRBV7-3
TGTGCCAGCAGCTACCCAGGACTAGCGGGAGTGGCCGGGGAGCTGTTTTTT
CASSYPGLAGVAGELFF
>NA|TRBJ2-7|NA|TRBV7-3
TGTGCCAGCAGCCCACCGGGACTCTCCTACGAGCAGTACTTC
CASSPPGLSYEQYF
>NA|TRBJ2-7|TRBD2|TRBV28
TGTGCCAGCAGTTTACAGCGGGAGGCCCCTCTCGAGCAGTACTTC
CASSLQREAPLEQYF
>NA|TRBJ2-2|NA|TRBV7-3
TGTGCCAGCAGCTTAATGGGTTCAGGAAACACCGGGGAGCTGTTTTTT
CASSLMGSGNTGELFF
>NA|TRBJ2-1|TRBD1|TRBV24-1
TGTGCCACCAGTGATCCCGGGACAGGGACCTACAATGAGCAGTTCTTC
CATSDPGTGTYNEQFF
>once|TRBJ2-7|TRBD2|TRBV12-5
TGTGCTAGTGGTTTGGTAGTTTCTAGCGGCTCCTACGAGCAGTACTTC
CASGLVVSSGSYEQYF
>NA|TRBJ2-5|TRBD1|TRBV10-1
TGCGCCAGCAGCGACTCAGGGGGGACCCAGTACTTC
CASSDSGGTQYF
>NA|TRBJ2-1|TRBD2|TRBV7-3
TGTGCCAGCAGCTCGGCCGGGACTAGCGGGATAGGGGAGCAGTTCTTC
CASSSAGTSGIGEQFF
>few|TRBJ2-5|TRBD1|TRBV9
TGTGCCAGCAGCGTTTTCTCGGGACAGGGGAACCAAGAGACCCAGTACTTC
CASSVFSGQGNQETQYF
>NA|TRBJ2-7|TRBD2|TRBV23-1
TGCGCCAGCATAGGGGAGGGGCTTTACGAGCAGTACTTC
CASIGEGLYEQYF
>NA|TRBJ2-1|TRBD2|TRBV24-1
TGTGCCACCAGTGACCCCGGACTAGCCGGGGGCAATGAGCAGTTCTTC
CATSDPGLAGGNEQFF
>NA|TRBJ1-1|TRBD1|TRBV3-1/TRBV3-2
TGTGCCAGCAGCCAAGTAAACAGGGGTTGGTTGGGCACTGAAGCTTTCTTT
CASSQVNRGWLGTEAFF
>NA|TRBJ2-7|NA|TRBV15
TGTGCCACCAGCGAGACAGGAGTCTCCTACGAGCAGTACTTC
CATSETGVSYEQYF
>once|TRBJ2-1|NA|TRBV27
TGTGCCAGCAGTTTGGTTAGAATCGAAGACAATGAGCAGTTCTTC
CASSLVRIEDNEQFF